The clone carrying this TCR beta chain was counted ten times or more. Amplified TCR beta CDR3 regions derived from RNA transcripts. First-round RT-PCR with HTBI primers amplified the TCR CDR3 region. TCRdb processed the multiplex PCR reads anew with MiXCR; each CDR3 protein has one entry. Seen here are a few hundred thousand distinct CDR3 sequences, less than 20% observed once, and the top ten hold 25% to 35%. This specimen comes from a study of T cells in Graves' hyperthyroidism and ophthalmopathy. The CDR3 consists of 13 residues. The V and J ends lost 7 bases and 3 bases respectively, with 10 bases between them.

This rearrangement joins TRBV12-3 or TRBV12-4 to TRBJ1-5, with no clear D. The clonotype comes from a woman younger than 30 with Graves' hyperthyroidism that later progressed to Graves' ophthalmopathy. Sequencing input: blood. The CDR3 nucleotides read TGTGCCAGCAACGAGTTCCTCAATCAGCCCCAGCATTTT. This gives the protein CASNEFLNQPQHF.